This record looks at one TCR beta chain sequence and its context. Its antigen is currently unknown. This sample stems from a study of T cell responses to AZD1222 COVID-19 vaccine. Study summary: Second doses were pooled across both intervals (about 4 or about 12 weeks).

Repertoires were generated with immunoSEQ multiplex PCR, while TCRdb's copy carries only in-frame clones and drops some. The sample shows 60,000 to 80,000 clones, about 87% of them seen only once. Trimming removed 2 bases from V and 10 bases from J; junction bases left unmatched: 3. Germline assignment: CDR1 SGHNT and CDR2 YYREEE (reference sequence). The CDR3 length is 14 residues. Study-wide results and limits: Reportedly, close to half of spike-specific TCRs are directed against unmutated variant regions. The donors showed a predominance of white British ancestry and of females, with possible underestimation of clonal diversity.

Sample: peripheral blood, taken on day 0 of AZD1222 vaccination. The receptor was derived from an adult in good health. The chain uses TRBV5-4 and TRBJ1-6; 10 positions agree with TRBD1. The CDR3 loop reads CASSFDRGRSPLHF. The CDR3 coding sequence is TGTGCCAGCAGCTTTGACAGGGGGCGGTCACCCCTCCACTTT.